This T cell receptor beta chain derives from a study of T cells in Graves' hyperthyroidism and ophthalmopathy. Turning to the study itself: The authors collected peripheral blood at initial diagnosis, before any treatment.

Patients between 18 and 65 years old had hyperthyroidism, newly diagnosed and lasting under 2 months. There are many counts of this clonotype. What it binds is unknown. Whole-study results and caveats: Ophthalmopathy and stable hyperthyroidism were separated by a 13 V-J model.

TCR beta CDR3 sequences were amplified from RNA transcripts. The TCR CDR3 first-round RT-PCR relied on the HTBI primer set. TCRdb redid the calling of the multiplex PCR reads with MiXCR, one entry per CDR3 protein. The sample has 650,000 to 700,000 distinct CDR3 sequences, roughly a sixth seen once. Sequencing input: blood. The receptor was isolated from a man aged 50-60 years with Graves' hyperthyroidism.

This CDR3 reads CASSETRTTKDTQYF. The CDR3 nucleotides are TGTGCCAGCAGTGAGACACGTACGACAAAAGATACGCAGTATTTT. The chain joins TRBV2 to TRBJ2-3; no definite D call. The CDR3 sequence is 15 residues long. V was shortened by 3 bases and J by 5 bases, with 15 bases between the two germline ends. The germline CDR1 and CDR2 sequences are SNHLY and FYNNEI.